Listed here are 27 T cell receptor beta chains from one sample, sequenced in a study of T cell repertoires in cytomegalovirus infection. Which antigens these TCRs recognize remains unknown. TCRdb called the reads again in MiXCR, with one record for every CDR3 protein. The sample has about 920,000 distinct CDR3 sequences; roughly 30% are singletons. The specimen was cultured CD8+ T cells from PBMCs, collected from culture after CMV antigen stimulation. These receptors all stem from a human donor in good health (CMV status not recorded). Some clones in this sample may be carry-over from other donors' samples.

The rearrangement links TRBV7-9 to TRBJ2-7; 8 bases map to TRBD1. Germline trimming cut 7 bases from V and 3 bases from J; bases unmatched to any gene: 14. Germline V CDR1 and CDR2: SEHNR, FQNEAQ (reference sequence). CDR3 size: 16 residues. The CDR3 sequence: CASTLDRGMADYEQYF. CDR3 DNA sequence: TGTGCCAGCACCCTAGACAGGGGAATGGCGGACTACGAGCAGTACTTC.

V gene TRBV2 combines with J gene TRBJ2-3; no definite D call. The V gene lost 9 bases and the J gene lost 0 bases, with 16 bases spanning the gap. Germline CDR1 SNHLY, CDR2 FYNNEI. The CDR3 totals 15 residues. Written as DNA, the CDR3 is TGTGCCAGTACTTCAGGAGAGACAAGCACAGATACGCAGTATTTT. It encodes CASTSGETSTDTQYF. Together with reference TRBV2 and TRBJ2-3, the CDR3 gives the full variable domain: EPEVTQTPSHQVTQMGQEVILRCVPISNHLYFYWYRQILGQKVEFLVSFYNNEISEKSEIFDDQFSVERPDGSNFTLKIRSTKLEDSAMYFCASTSGETSTDTQYFGPGTRLTVL.

The chain carries TRBV5-5 and TRBJ1-1; maybe TRBD1 (6 bases). There are 16 residues in the CDR3. The germline V and J ends were trimmed by 4 bases and 4 bases, with 20 bases remaining between them. The germline gives CDR1 SGHKS, CDR2 YYEKEE (reference sequence). For the CDR3, the DNA is TGTGCCAGCAGCGGACTCCTACACAGGGAGGGCACTGAAGCTTTCTTT. The encoded protein is CASSGLLHREGTEAFF. Full variable domain (rest looked up from reference TRBV5-5 and TRBJ1-1): DAGVTQSPTHLIKTRGQQVTLRCSPISGHKSVSWYQQVLGQGPQFIFQYYEKEERGRGNFPDRFSARQFPNYSSELNVNALLLGDSALYLCASSGLLHREGTEAFFGQGTRLTVV.

Concerning this clonotype: With a much larger clone just one base away, this may be a read error. The rearrangement uses TRBV7-2 and TRBJ2-6; D gene uncertain. The germline V gene has CDR1 SGHTA and CDR2 FQGNSA. The CDR3 has 15 residues. The CDR3 DNA sequence: TGTGCCAGCAGCTTAAACCTAGGTGGGACCAACGTCCTGACTTTC. Translation gives CASSLNLGGTNVLTF.

The CDR3 protein is CASSSDFYGYTF. CDR3 bases: TGTGCCAGCAGTTCAGATTTCTATGGCTACACCTTC. The gene calls are TRBV6-5 and TRBJ1-2; no clear D gene. CDR3 length: 12 residues. V lost 4 bases and J 4 bases, leaving 7 bases between the germline ends. CDR1 and CDR2 from the germline V gene are MNHEY and SVGAGI.

This rearrangement joins TRBV7-9 to TRBJ2-2; 7 bases map to TRBD1. The J segment lost 4 bases and the V segment lost 5 bases, leaving 13 bases of the junction unmatched. The CDR3 runs to 17 residues. The germline V gene encodes CDR1 SEHNR and CDR2 FQNEAQ (reference sequence). CDR3 protein: CASSQVRGLRVTGELFF. CDR3 bases: TGTGCCAGCAGCCAAGTGAGGGGGCTGCGGGTCACCGGGGAGCTGTTTTTT.

The chain couples TRBV29-1 to TRBJ2-5; TRBD1 agrees at 8 bases. The CDR3 sequence is 15 residues long. Germline CDR1 is SQVTM and CDR2 is ANQGSEA. Unmatched junction bases numbered 11, after V lost 1 base and J lost 7 bases. Written as DNA, the CDR3 is TGCAGCGTTGAAGCCCCCAGGGGGCCTCGGGGGACCCAGTACTTC. Translation: CSVEAPRGPRGTQYF.

V usage is TRBV10-3 and J usage is TRBJ1-5, with D possibly matching TRBD1 (5 bases). The CDR3 runs 13 residues. V gave up 6 bases and J gave up 5 bases, with 11 bases separating them. The germline V gene has CDR1 ENHRY and CDR2 SYGVKD. The CDR3 region has the DNA TGTGCCATCAGCCAAACAGGAGATCAGCCCCAGCATTTT. Translated, it gives CAISQTGDQPQHF.

This clonotype was recorded a few times. The V and J genes are TRBV7-9 and TRBJ2-6; D possibly corresponds to TRBD1 (6 bases). The V end was cut by 2 bases, the J end by 2 bases, with 7 bases between. Per the germline V gene, CDR1 is SEHNR and CDR2 is FQNEAQ (reference sequence). There are 15 residues in the CDR3. CDR3 DNA: TGTGCCAGCAGCTTATACAGGGCTGGGGCCAACGTCCTGACTTTC. Amino acids: CASSLYRAGANVLTF.

This clonotype was seen a handful of times. The chain joins TRBV7-9 to TRBJ1-1, with 9 nucleotides matching TRBD1. Germline loops: CDR1 SEHNR, CDR2 FQNEAQ (reference sequence). Unmatched junction bases numbered 6, after V lost 4 bases and J lost 0 bases. The CDR3 is made up of 16 amino acids. The CDR3 DNA sequence: TGTGCCAGCAGCTCGGACAGGGGAATCATGAACACTGAAGCTTTCTTT. Translation: CASSSDRGIMNTEAFF.

The rearrangement uses TRBV6-1 and TRBJ1-2; D may be TRBD1 (5 bases). The CDR3 covers 13 residues. The V end was cut by 6 bases, the J end by 4 bases, with 12 bases between. Germline V gene sequence: CDR1 MNHNS, CDR2 SASEGT. CDR3 protein: CASSPLGLYGYTF. CDR3 nucleotide sequence: TGTGCCAGCAGCCCATTGGGACTCTATGGCTACACCTTC.

The rearrangement uses TRBV19 and TRBJ1-1, with D unclear. CDR3 length: 14 residues. V dropped 8 bases and J dropped 2 bases, with 15 bases sitting between them. The germline V gene encodes CDR1 LNHDA and CDR2 SQIVND (reference sequence). CDR3 DNA: TGTGCCAGTCAGCCCCTGGCAACAAACACTGAAGCTTTCTTT. This translates into CASQPLATNTEAFF.

The CDR3 sequence: CASLRGGSEAFF. The DNA for the CDR3 is TGTGCCAGCCTCCGGGGCGGGAGTGAAGCTTTCTTT. The gene calls are TRBV28 and TRBJ1-1; TRBD1 is a possible D gene (5 bases). The CDR3 has 12 amino acids. CDR1 MDHEN and CDR2 SYDVKM come from the germline V gene. V was clipped by 8 bases and J by 7 bases, with 14 bases between them. The full variable domain, rest sourced from reference TRBV28 and TRBJ1-1, is DVKVTQSSRYLVKRTGEKVFLECVQDMDHENMFWYRQDPGLGLRLIYFSYDVKMKEKGDIPEGYSVSREKKERFSLILESASTNQTSMYLCASLRGGSEAFFGQGTRLTVV.

This chain connects TRBV20-1 to TRBJ2-5, with D possibly being TRBD1 (6 bases). Trimming removed 3 bases at V and 9 bases at J, with 23 bases between. CDR1 is DFQATT and CDR2 is SNEGSKA in the germline V gene (reference sequence). This CDR3 is built from 15 residues. CDR3 nucleotides: TGCAGTGCTAGTCACGGGGACAAGCCCTCCACGTCCCAGTACTTC. Translating gives CSASHGDKPSTSQYF.

This clonotype was recorded a few times. The genes are TRBV5-6 and TRBJ2-2; D gene uncertain. V was cut by 1 base and J by 3 bases, with 7 bases left in between. This CDR3 is built from 14 residues. Germline CDR1 and CDR2: SGHDT and YYEEEE. For the CDR3, the DNA is TGTGCCAGCAGCTTGAACAGAGACACCGGGGAGCTGTTTTTT. It encodes CASSLNRDTGELFF.

The V call is TRBV19, the J call TRBJ1-6; D is ambiguous. The V end was cut by 3 bases, the J end by 5 bases, with 17 bases between. The CDR3 covers 17 residues. Germline CDR1 reads LNHDA; CDR2 reads SQIVND (reference sequence). In DNA, the CDR3 is TGTGCCAGTAGTATGCGGTCGAGGGATCTAGATAATTCACCCCTCCACTTT. Its protein product is CASSMRSRDLDNSPLHF. The entire variable domain, with the rest obtained from reference TRBV19 and TRBJ1-6, is as follows: DGGITQSPKYLFRKEGQNVTLSCEQNLNHDAMYWYRQDPGQGLRLIYYSQIVNDFQKGDIAEGYSVSREKKESFPLTVTSAQKNPTAFYLCASSMRSRDLDNSPLHFGNGTRLTVT.

The sample holds a few counts of this clonotype. The CDR3 here is CASSLLEGVTEAFF. The DNA of the CDR3 is TGTGCCAGCAGTTTATTGGAGGGCGTCACTGAAGCTTTCTTT. J is TRBJ1-1 and V is TRBV28, with D hard to call. Germline CDR1 is MDHEN and CDR2 is SYDVKM. This CDR3 contains 14 residues. The V end lost 1 base, the J end lost 4 bases, and 10 bases lay between the germline ends.

This clonotype was seen more than once but under ten times. The rearrangement joins TRBV4-2 to TRBJ1-2, with D possibly matching TRBD1 (6 bases). CDR1 is LGHNA, CDR2 YNFKEQ, per germline. V was clipped by 0 bases and J by 5 bases, with 13 bases between them. This CDR3 contains 15 residues. CDR3 protein: CASSQDAGAWYGYTF. The CDR3, as DNA: TGTGCCAGCAGCCAAGATGCGGGGGCCTGGTATGGCTACACCTTC.

Regarding this clonotype: Being one base from a much bigger clone, this may be a read error. This CDR3 reads CASSPGTSRETTDTQYF. The CDR3, as DNA: TGCGCCAGCAGTCCTGGGACTAGCAGGGAGACCACAGATACGCAGTATTTT. The J gene is TRBJ2-3, the V gene TRBV4-3, with 9 bases fitting TRBD2. V shed 6 bases and J 2 bases; nucleotides not matched to a gene: 12. Germline V gene sequence: CDR1 LGHNA, CDR2 YSLEER. The CDR3 runs to 17 residues.

This clonotype has only a few counts. The rearrangement links TRBV12-3 or TRBV12-4 to TRBJ2-2; maybe TRBD2 (6 bases). The CDR3 contains 17 residues. V was clipped by 4 bases and J by 2 bases, with 17 bases between them. CDR3 coding DNA: TGTGCCAGCAGTTCCAACCCCGGGACTTTTAACACCGGGGAGCTGTTTTTT. As protein: CASSSNPGTFNTGELFF.

The chain recombines TRBV7-2 with TRBJ1-6; D gene uncertain. CDR3 size: 16 residues. V lost 5 bases to trimming and J lost 0 bases, with 11 bases between them. Germline lookup yields CDR1 SGHTA and CDR2 FQGNSA. CDR3 in DNA: TGTGCCAGCAGCCAACCAGATTACTCCTATAATTCACCCCTCCACTTT. Protein: CASSQPDYSYNSPLHF.

This clonotype appeared many times. This chain links TRBV7-6 with TRBJ2-2, with D possibly TRBD1 on 6 matching bases. V dropped 5 bases and J dropped 0 bases, with 10 bases sitting between them. This CDR3 has 15 residues. Germline V gene data show CDR1 as SGHVS and CDR2 as FNYEAQ. The CDR3, as DNA: TGTGCCAGCAGCCTCGGACAGCCGAACACCGGGGAGCTGTTTTTT. It yields the protein CASSLGQPNTGELFF.

This clonotype was seen a handful of times. V gene TRBV20-1 combines with J gene TRBJ1-6; D is undetermined. The CDR3 runs 17 residues. Germline lookup yields CDR1 DFQATT and CDR2 SNEGSKA (reference sequence). V lost 5 bases, J lost 5 bases, and 22 bases lay in between. The CDR3 spells CSALLRVGRLNNSPLHF. CDR3 DNA: TGCAGTGCTCTCTTAAGGGTAGGCAGACTGAATAATTCACCCCTCCACTTT.

V and J are TRBV18 and TRBJ2-7; 12 bases map to TRBD1. V gave up 0 bases and J gave up 6 bases; unmatched junction bases: 3. This CDR3 has 15 residues. CDR1 and CDR2 from the germline V gene are KGHSH and LQKENI. The DNA for the CDR3 is TGTGCCAGCTCACCACCGTGGGACAGGGGGCTCGAGCAGTACTTC. As protein: CASSPPWDRGLEQYF.

The chain employs TRBV24-1 and TRBJ2-2; no clear D. The CDR3 contains 16 residues. Trimming shortened V by 1 base and J by 1 base, and 9 bases separated the two germline ends. Germline lookup yields CDR1 KGHDR and CDR2 SFDVKD. The CDR3, as DNA: TGTGCCACCAGTGATTTTTTACACATGAACACCGGGGAGCTGTTTTTT. It translates to CATSDFLHMNTGELFF.

The chain has TRBV13 and TRBJ2-3; 7 nucleotides line up with TRBD2. Germline V gene lookup returns CDR1 PRHDT and CDR2 FYEKMQ (reference sequence). V lost 5 bases to trimming and J lost 0 bases; unmatched junction nucleotides: 14. The CDR3 sequence is 18 residues long. CDR3 residues: CASSPRGGGGSSTDTQYF. CDR3 nucleotides: TGTGCCAGCAGCCCAAGGGGCGGGGGTGGCTCTAGCACAGATACGCAGTATTTT.

For this clonotype: Germline and junction disagree at one end, which may indicate a read error. V usage is TRBV12-3 or TRBV12-4 and J usage is TRBJ1-1; D is undetermined. CDR3 length: 11 amino acids. CDR3 DNA sequence: TGTACCAGCAGCAACTCCACTGAAGCTTTCTTT. It is translated as CTSSNSTEAFF.